The TCR beta chain under discussion was sequenced for a study of Ad26.COV2.S vaccination and SARS-CoV-2 variants. The wider study: Donor was one of the participants in the Ad26.COV2.S arm of the COV1001 trial. Dosing was one shot or two shots 56 days apart.

Treatment described: over 15 received Ad26.COV2.S at low or high dose, single or two shots; roughly 5 received placebo; per-sample allocation not given. The study sampled participants on day 63 after the first vaccine or placebo injection. Findings and limits, study-wide: Spike-specific TCR breadth ran higher among vaccine recipients than placebo recipients. The TCR-based breadth and depth measures might underestimate overall T cell responses.

Trimming removed 3 bases from V and 3 bases from J; junction bases left unmatched: 7. Germline V gives CDR1 GTSNPN, CDR2 SVGIG (reference sequence). CDR3 size: 15 residues. The assay was immunoSEQ multiplex PCR, and TCRdb's table has in-frame clones only and misses some. The table has a few hundred thousand clones, about nine tenths seen once. About this clone: The antigen is undetermined.

The chain employs TRBV30 and TRBJ2-1; 8 nucleotides line up with TRBD2. The specimen was peripheral blood, collected in a trial of Ad26.COV2.S vaccine versus placebo. The source of this sequence is a person between 18 and 65 years old who received the Ad26.COV2.S COVID-19 vaccine or a placebo. The DNA of the CDR3 is TGTGCCTGGAGCCTCACTAGCGGAGACTACAATGAGCAGTTCTTC. It is translated as CAWSLTSGDYNEQFF. Supplemented by reference TRBV30 and TRBJ2-1, the full variable domain reads SQTIHQWPATLVQPVGSPLSLECTVEGTSNPNLYWYRQAAGRGLQLLFYSVGIGQISSEVPQNLSASRPQDRQFILSSKKLLLSDSGFYLCAWSLTSGDYNEQFFGPGTRLTVL.